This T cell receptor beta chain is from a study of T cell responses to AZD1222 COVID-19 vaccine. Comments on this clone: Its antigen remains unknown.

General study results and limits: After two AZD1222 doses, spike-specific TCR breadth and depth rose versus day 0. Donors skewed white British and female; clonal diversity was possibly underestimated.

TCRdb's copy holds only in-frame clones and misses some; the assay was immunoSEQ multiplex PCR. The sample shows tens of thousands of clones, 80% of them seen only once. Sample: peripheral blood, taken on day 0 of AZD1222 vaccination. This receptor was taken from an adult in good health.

In DNA, the CDR3 is TGTGCCAGCAGCCTCCGACAGGGGAGTAATGAAAAACTGTTTTTT. Translating gives CASSLRQGSNEKLFF. This sequence joins TRBV9 and TRBJ1-4, with TRBD1 matching 8 bases. The V gene's germline CDR1 is SGDLS and CDR2 YYNGEE. The CDR3 totals 15 residues. V shed 4 bases and J 4 bases; nucleotides not matched to a gene: 6. The full variable domain, completed using reference TRBV9 and TRBJ1-4, is DSGVTQTPKHLITATGQRVTLRCSPRSGDLSVYWYQQSLDQGLQFLIQYYNGEERAKGNILERFSAQQFPDLHSELNLSSLELGDSALYFCASSLRQGSNEKLFFGSGTQLSVL.